This TCR beta chain was retrieved from a study of T cell responses to AZD1222 COVID-19 vaccine. Background on the study: Pooled samples include second doses given at about 4 or 12 weeks.

CDR3 length equals 14 residues. V was cut by 5 bases and J by 7 bases, with 12 bases left in between. CDR1 MDHEN and CDR2 SYDVKM come from the germline V gene. Only in-frame clones appear in the TCRdb table, and some are missing; sequencing was by immunoSEQ multiplex PCR. There are roughly 120,000 clones in the sample; approximately 90% occur only once, and less than 6% lies in the top ten. The chain is built from TRBV28 and TRBJ1-6, with D perhaps TRBD1 (5 bases). The sequence was obtained from an adult in good health. Specimen: peripheral blood, collected on day 0 of AZD1222 vaccination. DNA for the CDR3: TGTGCCAGCAGTAAAAGGGGCGAGAATTCACCCCTCCACTTT. Protein: CASSKRGENSPLHF.